The TCR beta chain described here comes from a study of cytomegalovirus exposure and HLA in healthy donors. Study-wide results and limits: CMV antigen specificity was confirmed in vitro for three CMV-associated chains. Equally common other TCR beta chains were less clonally expanded than HLA-associated ones, a later analysis found.

Losses at the gene ends were 2 bases for V and 7 bases for J; bases not matched to a gene: 8. Germline assignment: CDR1 SGHRS and CDR2 YFSETQ. This CDR3 has 14 amino acids. This clone was detected a few times. Its antigen is undetermined. One base separates it from a far larger clone, so it is likely a read error. Primers for the PCR totalled 60 Vbeta and 13 Jbeta. Measured with immunoSEQ multiplex PCR; TCRdb has only the in-frame clones, and not every one. The table lists roughly 150,000 clones, over 60% of them singletons, with 2.5% to 3.5% in the top ten. J is TRBJ1-2 and V is TRBV5-1, with 7 nucleotides matching TRBD1. This TCR was recovered from a woman under 40 in good health and CMV-seropositive. The sequenced material came from PBMCs. CDR3 region: CASSFDRVESGYTF. The CDR3 nucleotides read TGCGCCAGCAGCTTCGACAGGGTTGAAAGTGGCTACACCTTC.